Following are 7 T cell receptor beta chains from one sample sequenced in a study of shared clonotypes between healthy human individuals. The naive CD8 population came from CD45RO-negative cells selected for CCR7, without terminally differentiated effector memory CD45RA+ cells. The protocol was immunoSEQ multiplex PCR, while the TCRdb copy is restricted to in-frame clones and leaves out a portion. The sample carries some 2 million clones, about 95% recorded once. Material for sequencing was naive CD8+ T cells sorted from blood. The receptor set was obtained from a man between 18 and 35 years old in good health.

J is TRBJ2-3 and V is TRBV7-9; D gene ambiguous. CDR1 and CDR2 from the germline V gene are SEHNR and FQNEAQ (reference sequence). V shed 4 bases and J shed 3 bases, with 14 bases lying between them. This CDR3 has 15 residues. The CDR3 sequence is CASSSSLTPTDTQYF. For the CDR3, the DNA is TGTGCCAGCAGCTCCTCACTAACTCCTACAGATACGCAGTATTTT.

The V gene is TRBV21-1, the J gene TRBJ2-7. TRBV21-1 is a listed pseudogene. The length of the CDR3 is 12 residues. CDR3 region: CASSEGSYEQYF. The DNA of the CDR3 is TGTGCCAGCAGCGAAGGATCCTACGAGCAGTACTTC.

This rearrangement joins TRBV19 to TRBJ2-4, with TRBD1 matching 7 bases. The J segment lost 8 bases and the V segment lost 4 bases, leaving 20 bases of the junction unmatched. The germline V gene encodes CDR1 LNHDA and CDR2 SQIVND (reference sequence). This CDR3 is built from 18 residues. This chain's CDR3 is CASSTRGLTQGYHYIQYF. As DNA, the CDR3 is TGTGCCAGTAGTACCAGAGGCCTAACACAGGGGTATCACTACATTCAGTACTTC.

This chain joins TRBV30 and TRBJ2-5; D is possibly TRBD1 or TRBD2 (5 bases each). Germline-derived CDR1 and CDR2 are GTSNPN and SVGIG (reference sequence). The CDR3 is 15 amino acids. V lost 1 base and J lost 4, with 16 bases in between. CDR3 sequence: CAWSGLGAEGETQYF. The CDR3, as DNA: TGTGCCTGGAGTGGGCTAGGGGCCGAGGGAGAGACCCAGTACTTC.

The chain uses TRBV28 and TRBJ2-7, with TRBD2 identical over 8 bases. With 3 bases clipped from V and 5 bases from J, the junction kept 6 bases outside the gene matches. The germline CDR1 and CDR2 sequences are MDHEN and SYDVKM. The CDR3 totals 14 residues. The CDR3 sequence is CASSLRGARDEQYF. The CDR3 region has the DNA TGTGCCAGCAGTTTGCGGGGGGCTCGGGACGAGCAGTACTTC. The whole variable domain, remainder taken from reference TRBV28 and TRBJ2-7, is DVKVTQSSRYLVKRTGEKVFLECVQDMDHENMFWYRQDPGLGLRLIYFSYDVKMKEKGDIPEGYSVSREKKERFSLILESASTNQTSMYLCASSLRGARDEQYFGPGTRLTVT.

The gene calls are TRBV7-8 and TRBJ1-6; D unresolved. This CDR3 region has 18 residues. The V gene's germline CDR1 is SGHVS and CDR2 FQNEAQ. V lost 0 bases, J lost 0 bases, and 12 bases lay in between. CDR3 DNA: TGTGCCAGCAGCTTAGCCGGCGGCATTTACTCCTATAATTCACCCCTCCACTTT. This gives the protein CASSLAGGIYSYNSPLHF.

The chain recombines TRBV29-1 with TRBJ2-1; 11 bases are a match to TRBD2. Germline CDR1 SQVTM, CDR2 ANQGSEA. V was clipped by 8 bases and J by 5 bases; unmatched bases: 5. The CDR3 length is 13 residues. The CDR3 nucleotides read TGCAGCACGACTAGCGGGGAGGACAATGAGCAGTTCTTC. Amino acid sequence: CSTTSGEDNEQFF.